This T cell receptor (beta chain) derives from a study of identical twins. Study-level results: Fewer insertions were carried by abundant cord blood beta clonotypes, but none was seen in memory repertoires.

A universal primer site was created by template switching, with the cDNA bearing unique molecular identifiers. TCRdb itself ran the 5' RACE reads through MiXCR, one entry per CDR3 protein. The repertoire holds about 730,000 distinct CDR3 sequences, with over 20% as singletons. Worth noting for this clonotype: Its antigen is unidentified.

The CDR3 loop spans 19 amino acids. The data also belong to a second study, concerning T cells expressing NK-cell markers. That investigation notes: In a handful of donors, dominant NKG2C+ clonotypes were about 1.0-7.0% of CD8+ T cells. Among several donors, these clonotypes also ranked first in the CD3+CD56-NKG2C+ fraction.

Sequencing was carried out using PBMCs. This chain joins TRBV21-1 and TRBJ2-2; the table calls TRBD2, which could not be checked here. TRBV21-1 is an annotated pseudogene. The TCR sequence derives from a woman between 18 and 29 years old in good health. CDR3 sequence (DNA): TGTGCCAGCAGCGAAGCGCGCAGGACTAGCGGCGCGAACACCGGGGAGCTGTTTTTT. This translates into CASSEARRTSGANTGELFF.